Below are 26 T cell receptor beta chains sequenced from a single sample in a study of human T cells and chemical hapten exposure. TCRdb used MiXCR to reprocess the RACE reads, holding one entry per CDR3 protein. The data contain about 74,000 distinct CDR3 sequences, 14% of them singletons. Time point reported: pre-sensitization, week 0. Noted treatment: therapeutic diphenylcyclopropenone sensitization with weekly scalp DPC. Sequences were derived from whole blood, sampled in connection with sensitization to the hapten diphenylcyclopropenone (DPC). Source of these receptors: a woman aged 45-60 years with alopecia areata. Some clones in this sample may be carry-over from other donors' samples.

This clonotype was recorded a few times. The chain couples TRBV9 to TRBJ2-1; D might be TRBD2 (5 bases). Per the germline V gene, CDR1 is SGDLS and CDR2 is YYNGEE. The CDR3 extends over 13 amino acids. Trimming removed 4 bases from V and 4 bases from J, with 9 bases in between. CDR3 DNA: TGTGCCAGCAGCCGCGGGCTGTACAATGAGCAGTTCTTC. Its translation: CASSRGLYNEQFF.

This chain links TRBV12-3 or TRBV12-4 with TRBJ1-1, with TRBD1 matching over 10 bases. The CDR3 sequence is 13 residues long. Trimming at V came to 5 bases and at J to 11 bases, leaving 8 bases not matched to a gene. The CDR3 protein is CASSPGTGAGAFF. DNA for the CDR3: TGTGCCAGCAGTCCCGGGACAGGGGCTGGTGCTTTCTTT.

The chain is built from TRBV20-1 and TRBJ2-7, with D perhaps TRBD1 or TRBD2 (7 bases each). This CDR3 has 15 residues. Germline CDR1 DFQATT, CDR2 SNEGSKA (reference sequence). Trimming removed 5 bases from V and 3 bases from J, with 20 bases in between. This CDR3 is CSALPSGPGGYEQYF. The CDR3 DNA is TGCAGTGCTCTGCCTAGCGGCCCAGGGGGCTACGAGCAGTACTTC.

J is TRBJ2-3 and V is TRBV6-6; D is perhaps TRBD1 or TRBD2 (5 bases each). The CDR3 is 13 residues long. Germline CDR1 MNHNY, CDR2 SVGAGI (reference sequence). V was cut by 5 bases and J by 9 bases, with 15 bases left in between. The CDR3 nucleotides are TGTGCCAGCAGTGAAGGAGCCTGGGGGACGCAGTATTTT. Encoded protein: CASSEGAWGTQYF.

The chain is built from TRBV11-3 and TRBJ2-1; D is unresolved. CDR1 and CDR2 (germline): SGHNT, YENEEA. The V end lost 5 bases, the J end lost 4 bases, and 15 bases lay between the germline ends. This CDR3 has 15 amino acids. The CDR3 protein is CASSVTGPSYNEQFF. For the CDR3, the DNA is TGTGCCAGCAGCGTAACCGGGCCCTCTTACAATGAGCAGTTCTTC. The full variable domain, in which reference TRBV11-3 and TRBJ2-1 provide the parts outside the CDR3, is EAGVVQSPRYKIIEKKQPVAFWCNPISGHNTLYWYLQNLGQGPELLIRYENEEAVDDSQLPKDRFSAERLKGVDSTLKIQPAELGDSAVYLCASSVTGPSYNEQFFGPGTRLTVL.

The chain recombines TRBV4-2 with TRBJ1-5, with TRBD1 matching over 7 bases. The germline V gene encodes CDR1 LGHNA and CDR2 YNFKEQ. This CDR3 contains 18 residues. V lost 1 base, J lost 0 bases, and 9 bases stayed unmatched. CDR3 amino acids: CASSQGQTGIYSNQPQHF. The DNA of the CDR3 is TGTGCCAGCAGCCAAGGCCAGACAGGGATTTATAGCAATCAGCCCCAGCATTTT.

V and J are TRBV24-1 and TRBJ2-4; TRBD1 agrees at 7 bases. From germline, CDR1 is KGHDR and CDR2 SFDVKD. The J segment lost 0 bases and the V segment lost 5 bases, leaving 6 bases of the junction unmatched. This CDR3 is 16 amino acids long. CDR3: CATSAGGGEAKNIQYF. CDR3 nucleotides: TGTGCCACCAGTGCAGGGGGTGGCGAAGCCAAAAACATTCAGTACTTC.

The chain has TRBV18 and TRBJ1-4; a possible D gene is TRBD1 (5 bases). CDR1 is KGHSH and CDR2 is LQKENI in the germline V gene. V was clipped by 1 base and J by 3 bases, with 9 bases between them. This CDR3 is built from 15 residues. CDR3 DNA: TGTGCCAGCTCACCACTGGGGCTTGCTAATGAAAAACTGTTTTTT. Its translation is CASSPLGLANEKLFF. Full variable domain (missing parts from reference TRBV18 and TRBJ1-4): NAGVMQNPRHLVRRRGQEARLRCSPMKGHSHVYWYRQLPEEGLKFMVYLQKENIIDESGMPKERFSAEFPKEGPSILRIQQVVRGDSAAYFCASSPLGLANEKLFFGSGTQLSVL.

This clonotype was seen once. In nucleotides, the CDR3 is TGTGCCAGCCTAAATTCAGACAATAGCAATCAGCCCCAGCATTTT. It is translated as CASLNSDNSNQPQHF. The chain uses TRBV6-6 and TRBJ1-5, with unresolved D. This CDR3 region has 15 residues. The germline gives CDR1 MNHNY, CDR2 SVGAGI (reference sequence). Trimming took 8 bases from V and 0 from J, leaving 14 bases between them.

This clonotype was counted ten times or more. This sequence joins TRBV2 and TRBJ2-7, with 10 bases that match TRBD2. Germline CDR1 reads SNHLY; CDR2 reads FYNNEI. J gave up 4 bases and V 3 bases, and 9 bases lay outside the gene matches. CDR3 size: 16 residues. The CDR3 is CASSDPASGSGYEQYF. CDR3 nucleotides: TGTGCCAGCAGTGATCCCGCTAGCGGGAGTGGATACGAGCAGTACTTC.

The chain recombines TRBV5-5 with TRBJ2-4, with D perhaps matching TRBD1 or TRBD2 (5 bases each). V lost 0 bases and J 4 bases, leaving 17 bases between the germline ends. The CDR3 is 17 residues long. CDR1 SGHKS and CDR2 YYEKEE come from the germline V gene (reference sequence). The CDR3, as DNA: TGTGCCAGCAGCTTGGACGGGGCAGTGGGTAAAAAAAACATTCAGTACTTC. It translates to CASSLDGAVGKKNIQYF.

The rearrangement uses TRBV30 and TRBJ2-7; 9 positions match TRBD1. Trimming at V came to 3 bases and at J to 4 bases, leaving 4 bases not matched to a gene. This CDR3 spans 13 amino acids. The germline V gene encodes CDR1 GTSNPN and CDR2 SVGIG (reference sequence). The chain's CDR3 is CAWSFGQGYEQYF. The DNA for the CDR3 is TGTGCCTGGAGCTTCGGACAGGGGTACGAGCAGTACTTC.

CDR3 nucleotides: TGTGCCAGCTCACCGACGACGGGGAGCTACAATGAGCAGTTCTTC. This sequence encodes CASSPTTGSYNEQFF. V gene TRBV18 combines with J gene TRBJ2-1; perhaps TRBD2 as D (5 bases). The CDR3 length is 15 residues. V was trimmed by 3 bases and J by 3 bases, leaving 12 bases between them. Germline V gives CDR1 KGHSH, CDR2 LQKENI. The full variable domain, with the rest looked up from reference TRBV18 and TRBJ2-1, is NAGVMQNPRHLVRRRGQEARLRCSPMKGHSHVYWYRQLPEEGLKFMVYLQKENIIDESGMPKERFSAEFPKEGPSILRIQQVVRGDSAAYFCASSPTTGSYNEQFFGPGTRLTVL.

This clonotype occurred a few times. The V call is TRBV20-1, the J call TRBJ2-7, with TRBD1 as a possible D gene (5 bases). Per germline, CDR1 DFQATT and CDR2 SNEGSKA (reference sequence). The CDR3 length is 11 residues. Here the CDR3 DNA reads TGCAGCAAGCAGGGCCCCTACGAGCAGTACTTC. Translated, it gives CSKQGPYEQYF.

This clonotype was recorded at least ten times. V is TRBV5-1 and J is TRBJ2-1; 9 bases fit TRBD2. With V trimmed by 1 base and J by 7 bases, 9 bases remained unmatched. The V gene's germline CDR1 is SGHRS and CDR2 YFSETQ. This CDR3 has 16 residues. CDR3 nucleotides: TGCGCCAGCAGCTTGAATAGACTAGCGGAGAAGAATGAGCAGTTCTTC. Translated: CASSLNRLAEKNEQFF.

This clonotype was seen a few times. The chain combines TRBV20-1 with TRBJ1-2; 7 bases map to TRBD1. After removal of 2 bases from V and 5 bases from J, the junction contained 5 bases not matched to a gene. This CDR3 is 13 amino acids long. Germline lookup yields CDR1 DFQATT and CDR2 SNEGSKA (reference sequence). The CDR3 here is CSARQGEGYGYTF. The CDR3 DNA follows: TGCAGTGCTAGACAGGGGGAAGGGTATGGCTACACCTTC.

This clonotype was observed a handful of times. The rearrangement links TRBV9 to TRBJ1-3; D is unclear. The CDR3 has 13 residues. Trimming pared 2 bases from V and 2 bases from J, leaving 5 bases between. Germline V gene lookup returns CDR1 SGDLS and CDR2 YYNGEE. This CDR3 reads CASSVHAGNTIYF. CDR3 bases: TGTGCCAGCAGCGTTCATGCTGGAAACACCATATATTTT.

The chain has TRBV7-6 and TRBJ1-6, with D possibly matching TRBD1 (6 bases). V lost 2 bases and J 10 bases, leaving 15 bases between the germline ends. Germline V gene data show CDR1 as SGHVS and CDR2 as FNYEAQ. CDR3 length: 15 amino acids. DNA for the CDR3: TGTGCCAGCAGCTTAATGTCGGGGGCTCACTCACCCCTCCACTTT. Translating it yields CASSLMSGAHSPLHF.

This clonotype was seen many times. The chain couples TRBV3-1 to TRBJ2-1; 13 bases map to TRBD2. Per germline, CDR1 LGHDT and CDR2 YNNKEL (reference sequence). The CDR3 runs 16 residues. Germline trimming cut 5 bases from V and 7 bases from J; bases unmatched to any gene: 8. The CDR3 nucleotides are TGTGCCAGCAGCTCTGGACTAGCGGGAGCCACGAATGAGCAGTTCTTC. Protein product: CASSSGLAGATNEQFF.

For the CDR3, the DNA is TGTGCCAGCAGCTTATCGAAAAACATTCAGTACTTC. Its translation: CASSLSKNIQYF. The chain uses TRBV7-2 and TRBJ2-4; D remains ambiguous. The CDR3 is made up of 12 amino acids. V was pared by 2 bases and J by 4 bases, with 3 bases between. Germline-derived CDR1 and CDR2 are SGHTA and FQGNSA.

CDR3 protein: CASSLVAVDEQFF. The CDR3 DNA sequence: TGTGCCAGCAGCTTAGTCGCGGTAGATGAGCAGTTCTTC. This chain connects TRBV7-6 to TRBJ2-1; D not resolved. Germline CDR1 is SGHVS and CDR2 is FNYEAQ. Trimming took 1 base from V and 8 from J, leaving 9 bases between them. The CDR3 sequence is 13 residues long. Looking up the rest from reference TRBV7-6 and TRBJ2-1 gives the full variable domain: GAGVSQSPRYKVTKRGQDVALRCDPISGHVSLYWYRQALGQGPEFLTYFNYEAQQDKSGLPNDRFSAERPEGSISTLTIQRTEQRDSAMYRCASSLVAVDEQFFGPGTRLTVL.

The V call is TRBV29-1, the J call TRBJ2-7; 7 nucleotides match TRBD2. With V trimmed by 5 bases and J by 2 bases, 9 bases remained unmatched. The CDR3 consists of 14 residues. Germline V gene data show CDR1 as SQVTM and CDR2 as ANQGSEA. The CDR3 loop is CSVMKKREAYEQYF. CDR3 nucleotides: TGCAGCGTTATGAAAAAGCGGGAAGCCTACGAGCAGTACTTC.

This clonotype showed up many times. The chain is built from TRBV3-1 and TRBJ1-5; TRBD1 matches 9 bases. V trimming: 1 base; J trimming: 6 bases; junction bases outside the gene matches: 4. CDR1 LGHDT and CDR2 YNNKEL come from the germline V gene (reference sequence). This CDR3 has 15 amino acids. CDR3 bases: TGTGCCAGCAGCCAAGGGGACAGGGCGGGTCAGCCCCAGCATTTT. Its protein product is CASSQGDRAGQPQHF. The complete variable domain, with remaining parts taken from reference TRBV3-1 and TRBJ1-5, reads DTAVSQTPKYLVTQMGNDKSIKCEQNLGHDTMYWYKQDSKKFLKIMFSYNNKELIINETVPNRFSPKSPDKAHLNLHINSLELGDSAVYFCASSQGDRAGQPQHFGDGTRLSIL.

The rearrangement links TRBV29-1 to TRBJ2-3; D not certain. CDR1 SQVTM and CDR2 ANQGSEA come from the germline V gene. CDR3 size: 14 residues. The V and J ends lost 6 bases and 0 bases respectively, with 13 bases between them. CDR3 amino acids: CSVPPWPSTDTQYF. The DNA for the CDR3 is TGCAGCGTGCCCCCCTGGCCAAGCACAGATACGCAGTATTTT.

This clonotype was detected a few times. The chain is built from TRBV20-1 and TRBJ2-1, with 7 positions matching TRBD2. V was clipped by 0 bases and J by 15 bases; unmatched bases: 8. CDR3 length: 12 residues. Germline CDR1 is DFQATT and CDR2 is SNEGSKA (reference sequence). The CDR3 DNA is TGCAGTGCTAGAGATCGTGGGAGGGGTCGGTTCTTC. Translated: CSARDRGRGRFF.

This clonotype showed up just a few times. This chain uses TRBV6-6 with TRBJ2-7; weak D call: TRBD1 (5 bases). V was trimmed by 8 bases and J by 0 bases, leaving 14 bases between them. The CDR3 covers 14 residues. The germline CDR1 and CDR2 sequences are MNHNY and SVGAGI (reference sequence). CDR3 amino acids: CASRESDISYEQYF. In nucleotides, the CDR3 is TGTGCCAGCCGAGAGTCGGACATCTCCTACGAGCAGTACTTC.